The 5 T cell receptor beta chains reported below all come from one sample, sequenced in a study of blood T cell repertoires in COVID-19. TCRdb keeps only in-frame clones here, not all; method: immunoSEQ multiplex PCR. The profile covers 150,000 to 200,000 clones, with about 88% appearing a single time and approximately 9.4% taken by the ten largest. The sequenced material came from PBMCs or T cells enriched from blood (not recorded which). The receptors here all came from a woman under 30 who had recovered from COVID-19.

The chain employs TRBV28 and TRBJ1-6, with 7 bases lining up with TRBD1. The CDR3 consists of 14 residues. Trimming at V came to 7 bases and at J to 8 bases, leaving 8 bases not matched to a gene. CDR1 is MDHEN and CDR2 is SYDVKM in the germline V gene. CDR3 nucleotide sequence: TGTGCCAGCATTCCTTCGGGACAGTATTCACCCCTCCACTTT. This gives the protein CASIPSGQYSPLHF. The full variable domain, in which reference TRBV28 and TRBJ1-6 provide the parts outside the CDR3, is DVKVTQSSRYLVKRTGEKVFLECVQDMDHENMFWYRQDPGLGLRLIYFSYDVKMKEKGDIPEGYSVSREKKERFSLILESASTNQTSMYLCASIPSGQYSPLHFGNGTRLTVT.

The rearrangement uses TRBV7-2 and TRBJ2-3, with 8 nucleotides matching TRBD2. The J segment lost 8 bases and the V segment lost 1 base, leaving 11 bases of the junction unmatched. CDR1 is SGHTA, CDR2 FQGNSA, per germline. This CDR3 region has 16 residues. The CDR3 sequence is CASSLDPFGLAGTQYF. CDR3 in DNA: TGTGCCAGCAGCTTAGATCCTTTCGGGCTAGCGGGTACGCAGTATTTT.

CDR3 DNA: TGTGCCATCAGAGACGACAGGGTCAATCAGCCCCAGCATTTT. This translates into CAIRDDRVNQPQHF. The rearrangement links TRBV10-3 to TRBJ1-5, with 7 bases aligning to TRBD1. Germline-derived CDR1 and CDR2 are ENHRY and SYGVKD. This CDR3 contains 14 residues. V was clipped by 6 bases and J by 3 bases; unmatched bases: 5.

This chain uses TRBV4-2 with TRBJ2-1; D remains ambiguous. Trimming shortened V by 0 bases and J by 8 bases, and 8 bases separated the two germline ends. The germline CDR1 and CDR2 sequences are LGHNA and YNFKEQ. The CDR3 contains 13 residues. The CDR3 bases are TGTGCCAGCAGCCAAGATCAAGGAGATGAGCAGTTCTTC. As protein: CASSQDQGDEQFF.

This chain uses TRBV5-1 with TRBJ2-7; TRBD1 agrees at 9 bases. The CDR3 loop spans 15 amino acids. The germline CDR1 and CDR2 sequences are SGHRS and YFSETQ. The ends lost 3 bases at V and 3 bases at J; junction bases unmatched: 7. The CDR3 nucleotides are TGCGCCAGCAGCTCACCGGGACAGGGTAACTACGAGCAGTACTTC. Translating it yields CASSSPGQGNYEQYF.